The sequence of this TCR beta chain was determined in a study of shared clonotypes between healthy human individuals. Worth noting for this clone: Its antigen is still unknown.

Trimming took 7 bases from V and 4 from J; bases not matched to a gene: 8. The germline CDR1 and CDR2 sequences are MNHEY and SVGAGI. This CDR3 has 14 amino acids. Measured with immunoSEQ multiplex PCR; TCRdb has only the in-frame clones, and not every one. The sample shows under 2.5 million clones, 85% to 95% of them seen only once. The study's findings and limits: Sorted-subset sequencing was shown by rarefaction to be incomplete despite large depth.

Source material: naive CD4+ T cells from PBMCs. The subset was: CD45RA+ positively selected. This receptor was obtained from a man between 18 and 35 years old in good health. Some clones in this sample may be carry-over from other donors' samples. The V call is TRBV6-5, the J call TRBJ2-7, with 9 bases fitting TRBD2. CDR3 bases: TGTGCCAGCAATTATCTAGCGGGGCCATACGAGCAGTACTTC. This sequence encodes CASNYLAGPYEQYF.